The 25 T cell receptor beta chains in this list originate from one sample, sequenced in a study of cytomegalovirus exposure and HLA in healthy donors. Primers for the PCR totalled 60 Vbeta and 13 Jbeta. Only in-frame clones appear in the TCRdb table, and some are missing; sequencing was by immunoSEQ multiplex PCR. The sample holds some 150,000 clones. The sample consisted of PBMCs. These receptors were taken from a woman aged 18-29 years in good health and CMV-seropositive.

This chain links TRBV12-5 with TRBJ1-1; D gene ambiguous. Germline CDR1 is LGHNT and CDR2 is FRNRAP. This CDR3 contains 11 residues. V lost 3 bases, J lost 5 bases, and 4 bases lay in between. In DNA, the CDR3 is TGTGCTAGTGGTTTCATTACTGAAGCTTTCTTT. This encodes CASGFITEAFF.

The V gene is TRBV5-1, the J gene TRBJ2-3; 8 nucleotides match TRBD2. Germline CDR1 and CDR2: SGHRS and YFSETQ. The CDR3 consists of 15 residues. V lost 0 bases and J lost 4; bases outside the gene matches: 4. Here the CDR3 DNA reads TGCGCCAGCAGCTTGGATTCTAGCGGGCCAGATACGCAGTATTTT. Amino acid sequence: CASSLDSSGPDTQYF.

The V call is TRBV6-5, the J call TRBJ2-5; the D gene is possibly TRBD1 (5 bases). CDR3 length equals 16 residues. Germline V CDR1 and CDR2: MNHEY, SVGAGI. Trimming shortened V by 3 bases and J by 0 bases, and 14 bases separated the two germline ends. CDR3 DNA: TGTGCCAGCAGTTATTCCGACAGATGGTACCAAGAGACCCAGTACTTC. Encoded protein: CASSYSDRWYQETQYF.

V usage is TRBV6-1 and J usage is TRBJ2-1; the match to TRBD2 covers 13 bases. V was clipped by 4 bases and J by 7 bases; unmatched bases: 4. The CDR3 has 15 amino acids. CDR1 is MNHNS and CDR2 is SASEGT in the germline V gene. The CDR3 DNA follows: TGTGCCAGCAGTGGAGTGGGACTAGCGGGAAATGAGCAGTTCTTC. Amino acids: CASSGVGLAGNEQFF.

Comments on this clone: An end of the junction differs from the germline gene, which may be a read error. This chain joins TRBV7-7 and TRBJ2-3; D is undetermined. This CDR3 contains 15 residues. The germline CDR1 and CDR2 sequences are SSHAT and FNYEAQ (reference sequence). The CDR3 region is CASSLGISSTDTQYF. In DNA form, the CDR3 reads TGTGCTAGCAGCTTAGGAATAAGCAGCACAGATACGCAGTATTTT. Full variable domain (missing parts from reference TRBV7-7 and TRBJ2-3): GAGVSQSPRYKVTKRGQDVTLRCDPISSHATLYWYQQALGQGPEFLTYFNYEAQPDKSGLPSDRFSAERPEGSISTLTIQRTEQRDSAMYRCASSLGISSTDTQYFGPGTRLTVL.

The CDR3 loop is CASSPLAGPVKTQYF. The CDR3 DNA reads as TGTGCCAGCAGCCCCTTAGCGGGGCCCGTAAAAACCCAGTACTTC. J is TRBJ2-5 and V is TRBV7-9; 8 nucleotides agree with TRBD2. Germline V CDR1 and CDR2: SEHNR, FQNEAQ (reference sequence). The length of the CDR3 is 15 residues. The ends lost 5 bases at V and 8 bases at J; junction bases unmatched: 13.

The genes are TRBV18 and TRBJ1-1; TRBD1 matches 10 bases. Germline V gene data show CDR1 as KGHSH and CDR2 as LQKENI. CDR3 length: 14 amino acids. After removal of 6 bases from V and 8 bases from J, the junction contained 9 bases not matched to a gene. The CDR3 spells CASSSDRGEPEAFF. The DNA of the CDR3 is TGTGCCAGCTCTTCGGACAGGGGGGAACCCGAAGCTTTCTTT.

The chain uses TRBV2 and TRBJ1-1; D unresolved. V lost 7 bases and J 1 base, leaving 10 bases between the germline ends. Germline CDR1 SNHLY, CDR2 FYNNEI. The CDR3 runs 13 residues. The CDR3 region is CASNQDWNTEAFF. DNA of the CDR3: TGTGCCAGCAACCAAGACTGGAACACTGAAGCTTTCTTT.

The chain couples TRBV19 to TRBJ2-2; 7 bases line up with TRBD1. Looked up from germline, CDR1 is LNHDA and CDR2 is SQIVND (reference sequence). The CDR3 covers 14 residues. Trimming at V came to 4 bases and at J to 1 base, leaving 0 bases not matched to a gene. The CDR3: CASSRTGNTGELFF. CDR3 sequence (DNA): TGTGCCAGTAGTAGGACAGGGAACACCGGGGAGCTGTTTTTT.

This chain links TRBV5-4 with TRBJ2-7; TRBD2 agrees at 9 bases. The CDR3 runs to 14 residues. CDR1 SGHNT and CDR2 YYREEE come from the germline V gene (reference sequence). V lost 6 bases, J lost 5 bases, and 9 bases stayed unmatched. CDR3 in amino acids: CASNLFGTSNEQYF. The CDR3 bases are TGTGCCAGCAACCTCTTCGGGACTAGCAACGAGCAGTACTTC.

The genes are TRBV19 and TRBJ1-5; TRBD1 aligns across 8 bases. The V gene end was trimmed by 7 bases and the J gene end by 4 bases; junction bases not matched to a gene: 6. Germline assignment: CDR1 LNHDA and CDR2 SQIVND (reference sequence). The CDR3 covers 14 residues. The CDR3 DNA reads TGTGCCAGTACAACACAGGGGGGGAATCAGCCCCAGCATTTT. It yields the protein CASTTQGGNQPQHF.

The chain joins TRBV19 to TRBJ2-7; 7 nucleotides align to TRBD1. J lost 4 bases, V lost 4 bases, and 10 bases had no gene match. Per the germline V gene, CDR1 is LNHDA and CDR2 is SQIVND (reference sequence). The CDR3 sequence is 15 residues long. CDR3 DNA sequence: TGTGCCAGTAGTACCTCCTGGACAGGAGGTTACGAGCAGTACTTC. The encoded protein is CASSTSWTGGYEQYF.

A remark on this clone: Other DNA sequences in this sample translate to the same CDR3. The chain is built from TRBV5-1 and TRBJ2-3; 12 bases map to TRBD2. Trimming took 4 bases from V and 6 from J; bases not matched to a gene: 6. CDR1 is SGHRS and CDR2 is YFSETQ in the germline V gene. The CDR3 is made up of 15 amino acids. In DNA, the CDR3 is TGCGCCAGCAGCCTAGGACTAGCGGGGACCGATACGCAGTATTTT. Protein sequence: CASSLGLAGTDTQYF.

This chain uses TRBV5-6 with TRBJ2-1; D perhaps matches TRBD2 (6 bases). This CDR3 is 16 amino acids long. Trimming pared 3 bases from V and 4 bases from J, leaving 17 bases between. The V gene's germline CDR1 is SGHDT and CDR2 YYEEEE. CDR3 residues: CASSSLSGLIYNEQFF. CDR3 bases: TGTGCCAGCAGCTCCCTTTCCGGACTAATATACAATGAGCAGTTCTTC.

The rearrangement joins TRBV27 to TRBJ1-1, with D uncertain. The CDR3 spans 13 residues. With 3 bases removed from V and 1 base from J, the gap between germline ends came to 6 bases. The germline CDR1 and CDR2 sequences are MNHEY and SMNVEV (reference sequence). The CDR3 DNA reads as TGTGCCAGCAGTTTTGCGGGGAACACTGAAGCTTTCTTT. This sequence encodes CASSFAGNTEAFF.

The V gene is TRBV7-6, the J gene TRBJ2-2; TRBD2 matches at 7 bases. In germline, CDR1 is SGHVS, CDR2 FNYEAQ. The V segment lost 5 bases and the J segment 3 bases; nucleotides outside the gene matches: 9. CDR3 length: 16 amino acids. The CDR3 sequence is CASSPTRGEDTGELFF. As DNA, the CDR3 is TGTGCCAGCAGCCCTACCCGGGGGGAAGACACCGGGGAGCTGTTTTTT.

The chain uses TRBV28 and TRBJ1-5, with 9 positions matching TRBD1. This CDR3 contains 14 residues. V shed 6 bases and J 7 bases; nucleotides not matched to a gene: 7. The germline V gene has CDR1 MDHEN and CDR2 SYDVKM. The CDR3 DNA follows: TGTGCCAGCAGAGTAACAGGGGGCGGACAGCCCCAGCATTTT. It translates to CASRVTGGGQPQHF.

The chain joins TRBV29-1 to TRBJ2-1, with D maybe TRBD1 (5 bases). V gave up 1 base and J gave up 10 bases, with 11 bases separating them. The CDR3 is 12 amino acids. From germline, CDR1 is SQVTM and CDR2 ANQGSEA. CDR3 DNA: TGCAGCGTTGAAGTGCGGAGACAGGAGCAGTTCTTC. Amino acids: CSVEVRRQEQFF.

The chain has TRBV2 and TRBJ1-3; 7 bases map to TRBD1. Germline assignment: CDR1 SNHLY and CDR2 FYNNEI. This CDR3 spans 15 amino acids. Losses at the gene ends were 6 bases for V and 4 bases for J; bases not matched to a gene: 9. The CDR3, as DNA: TGTGCCAGCAGGATCGAAGGGGGCGCGGGAAACACCATATATTTT. Translated: CASRIEGGAGNTIYF.

V is TRBV19 and J is TRBJ2-7; D is unclear. CDR1 is LNHDA and CDR2 is SQIVND in the germline V gene (reference sequence). This CDR3 region has 14 residues. V lost 5 bases and J 6 bases, leaving 17 bases between the germline ends. The CDR3 DNA is TGTGCCAGTAGTCCAGGTGGGCTTCGTTCCGAGCAGTACTTC. Translated, it gives CASSPGGLRSEQYF.

The chain recombines TRBV21-1 with TRBJ1-5. TRBV21-1 is classified as a pseudogene. The CDR3 is 17 amino acids. The CDR3 DNA sequence: TGTGCCAGCAGAGCGGGACGAGGGAACGTAACGGATCAGCCCCAGCATTTT. It encodes CASRAGRGNVTDQPQHF.

The chain employs TRBV5-1 and TRBJ2-7; D call uncertain. Trimming pared 0 bases from V and 0 bases from J, leaving 7 bases between. Germline V gives CDR1 SGHRS, CDR2 YFSETQ. CDR3 length equals 14 residues. The DNA for the CDR3 is TGCGCCAGCAGCTTGGAGCCGGGCTCCTACGAGCAGTACTTC. Translating it yields CASSLEPGSYEQYF.

The chain couples TRBV9 to TRBJ2-2; 8 bases agree with TRBD2. The CDR3 runs 16 residues. Germline V lookup: CDR1 SGDLS, CDR2 YYNGEE. Losses at the gene ends were 0 bases for V and 1 base for J; bases not matched to a gene: 2. The CDR3 reads CASSVVAGGNTGELFF. The CDR3 DNA reads as TGTGCCAGCAGCGTAGTGGCGGGGGGGAACACCGGGGAGCTGTTTTTT.

The rearrangement joins TRBV4-2 to TRBJ2-5; possibly TRBD1 for D (6 bases). CDR1 and CDR2 from the germline V gene are LGHNA and YNFKEQ. The V gene lost 4 bases and the J gene lost 13 bases, with 19 bases spanning the gap. The CDR3 is 13 amino acids. Here the CDR3 reads CASSPGRAGVMYF. The CDR3 DNA sequence: TGTGCCAGCAGCCCAGGAAGGGCAGGGGTCATGTACTTC.

V gene TRBV7-3 combines with J gene TRBJ2-2, with a weak D call TRBD1 (5 bases). Trimming shortened V by 2 bases and J by 6 bases, and 13 bases separated the two germline ends. Germline CDR1 reads SGHTA; CDR2 reads FQGTGA. The CDR3 has 15 amino acids. CDR3 protein: CASSLPLGVPGELFF. Here the CDR3 DNA reads TGTGCCAGCAGCTTACCGTTAGGGGTCCCCGGGGAGCTGTTTTTT.